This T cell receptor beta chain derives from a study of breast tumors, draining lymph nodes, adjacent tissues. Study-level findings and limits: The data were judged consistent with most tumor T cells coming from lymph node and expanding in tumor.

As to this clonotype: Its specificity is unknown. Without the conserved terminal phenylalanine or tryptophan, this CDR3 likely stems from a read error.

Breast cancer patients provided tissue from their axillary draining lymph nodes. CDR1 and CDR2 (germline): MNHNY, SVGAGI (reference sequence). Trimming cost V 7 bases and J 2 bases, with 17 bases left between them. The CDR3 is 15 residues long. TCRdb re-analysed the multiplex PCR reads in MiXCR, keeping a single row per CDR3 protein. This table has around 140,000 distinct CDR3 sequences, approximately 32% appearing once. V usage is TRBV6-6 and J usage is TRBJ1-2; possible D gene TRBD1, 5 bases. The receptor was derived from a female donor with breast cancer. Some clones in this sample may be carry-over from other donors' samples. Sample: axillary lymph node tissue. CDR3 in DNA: TGTGCCAGCACTCTACCGAGGGGAAGGAACTATGGCTACACCTAC. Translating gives CASTLPRGRNYGYTY.